Given below is one T cell receptor beta chain in context. Here immunoSEQ multiplex PCR was the method, and the copy in TCRdb shows in-frame clones only, minus some. The sample contains 160,000 or so clones, roughly 84% of which appear only once. Recovery among Cohort 3 donors was established by two negative PCRs, clearance, or symptom resolution. This sample stems from a study of blood T cell repertoires in COVID-19. Study overall: Spain, Italy and the United States supplied samples that represented acute and convalescent COVID-19. Sample material is recorded as cDNA or gDNA derived from T cells, B-cell-depleted T cells, or PBMCs.

CDR1 SNHLY and CDR2 FYNNEI come from the germline V gene. V was trimmed by 1 base and J by 5 bases, leaving 12 bases between them. The CDR3 spans 15 residues. This sequence was found in a man aged 55 to 70 who had recovered from COVID-19. The source material was PBMCs or T cells enriched from blood (not recorded which). This chain uses TRBV2 with TRBJ1-5; D unresolved. The CDR3 region has the DNA TGTGCCAGCAGTGAAGGGCGCGGCCTGGATCAGCCCCAGCATTTT. This translates into CASSEGRGLDQPQHF.